These 8 T cell receptor beta chains came from one sample sequenced in a study of T cells in Graves' hyperthyroidism and ophthalmopathy. Regions amplified from RNA transcripts were the TCR beta CDR3 regions. HTBI primers drove first-round RT-PCR of the TCR CDR3. In TCRdb, the multiplex PCR reads were re-called with MiXCR into one record per CDR3 protein. This table holds roughly 380,000 distinct CDR3 sequences, roughly 18% found once. Sequencing was carried out using blood. These TCRs come from a woman between 40 and 50 years old with Graves' ophthalmopathy.

The chain couples TRBV28 to TRBJ2-4; D remains unclear. The CDR3 spans 12 residues. Trimming stripped 5 bases from V and 6 bases from J, with 8 bases between. Germline V gene data show CDR1 as MDHEN and CDR2 as SYDVKM. CDR3 region: CASSPNLNIQYF. DNA for the CDR3: TGTGCCAGCAGTCCCAACCTAAACATTCAGTACTTC.

This clonotype came up many times. The V gene is TRBV6-4, the J gene TRBJ1-1; D might be TRBD1 (5 bases). CDR3 length equals 14 residues. The germline CDR1 and CDR2 sequences are MRHNA and SNTAGT. V was shortened by 4 bases and J by 3 bases, with 12 bases between the two germline ends. CDR3 DNA: TGTGCCAGCAGTGTATCCAGGGAGCACACTGAAGCTTTCTTT. Residues: CASSVSREHTEAFF.

This clonotype came up a few times. The chain employs TRBV12-3 or TRBV12-4 and TRBJ2-7; the D gene could be TRBD1 or TRBD2 (5 bases each). Trimming stripped 3 bases from V and 5 bases from J, with 8 bases between. The CDR3 runs 12 residues. The CDR3 sequence is CASSFWGNEQYF. The DNA of the CDR3 is TGTGCCAGCAGTTTCTGGGGGAACGAGCAGTACTTC.

This clonotype was recorded many times. The chain carries TRBV12-3 or TRBV12-4 and TRBJ2-7, with 10 bases lining up with TRBD2. This CDR3 spans 16 amino acids. V trimming: 5 bases; J trimming: 5 bases; junction bases outside the gene matches: 12. CDR3 region: CASSPIRTSGRNEQYF. The CDR3 DNA reads TGTGCCAGCAGTCCCATCCGGACTAGCGGTAGGAACGAGCAGTACTTC.

This clonotype has at least ten counts. The chain employs TRBV2 and TRBJ2-2; D unresolved. The germline V gene has CDR1 SNHLY and CDR2 FYNNEI. The length of the CDR3 is 14 residues. V was clipped by 6 bases and J by 0 bases, with 8 bases between them. The DNA of the CDR3 is TGTGCCAGCAGCCCGGGTGCGAACACCGGGGAGCTGTTTTTT. Translating it yields CASSPGANTGELFF.

In this sample, this clonotype turned up many times. The V gene is TRBV20-1, the J gene TRBJ2-2, with D possibly matching TRBD1 (6 bases). Trimming removed 2 bases at V and 6 bases at J, with 7 bases between. CDR3 length: 12 residues. Germline values: CDR1 DFQATT, CDR2 SNEGSKA (reference sequence). As DNA, the CDR3 is TGCAGTGCTAGACACAGGGCCGGGGAGCTGTTTTTT. It translates to CSARHRAGELFF.

This clonotype was recorded at least ten times. J is TRBJ2-2 and V is TRBV28; D possibly corresponds to TRBD1 (6 bases). Trimming pared 4 bases from V and 5 bases from J, leaving 17 bases between. This CDR3 region has 16 residues. Germline lookup yields CDR1 MDHEN and CDR2 SYDVKM. The CDR3 here is CASSSSGASGTGELFF. The CDR3, as DNA: TGTGCCAGCAGTTCGTCAGGGGCTTCGGGGACCGGGGAGCTGTTTTTT.

The chain combines TRBV28 with TRBJ2-7; 8 bases are a match to TRBD1. The germline gives CDR1 MDHEN, CDR2 SYDVKM. The J segment lost 7 bases and the V segment lost 3 bases, leaving 11 bases of the junction unmatched. There are 15 residues in the CDR3. This CDR3 reads CASSLLAGGLGEQYF. CDR3 bases: TGTGCCAGCAGTTTGCTCGCAGGGGGCCTAGGTGAGCAGTACTTC.